This TCR beta chain was recovered during a study of human T cells and chemical hapten exposure (dated by TCRdb to the early 2020s). General notes on the study: For sensitization, 2% DPC in acetone was applied to a roughly 2 cm by roughly 2 cm area of upper inner arm skin. Patch testing was done on the upper back using Finn chambers containing 0.01% DPC, and results were scored after 6 days according to International Contact Dermatitis Research Group standards. Patient blood was sampled pre-sensitization (week 0) and at 2, 6 and about 24 weeks after DPC sensitization. The study tracked peripheral blood TCR repertoire changes in vivo during primary and secondary sensitization to the hapten diphenylcyclopropenone (DPC) in alopecia patients. Alopecia areata with under or over 50% scalp involvement, alopecia totalis and alopecia universalis were represented in the patient cohort, which was mostly female. Patients additionally received weekly therapeutic DPC doses to the scalp throughout the approximately 25-week study period. Twenty-nine alopecia patients gave blood for TCR sequencing at one to four time points (pre-sensitization, 2, 6 and 24 weeks). The libraries were sequenced as a pool, and the TCR yield per sample differed mostly because of small variations in library volumes within the pool. The full study reports these points: Expanded TCRs formed significantly more large CDR3 similarity clusters than pre-sensitization or healthy control sets, consistent with antigen-driven responses. Repeated subsampling changed both the strength of the expansion versus patch-test correlation and the threshold at which the correlation became significant. All patients had alopecia, a presumed autoimmune disease, so their immune response might differ from that of healthy individuals. DPC sensitization did not change how many TCRs were above 1 in 1000 frequency, and no evidence was found of alterations in global repertoire structure. Patch test score was positively correlated with the number of PT1 expanded TCRs, with significance at thresholds 8, 16 and 32 but not at 4.

This clonotype was recorded at least ten times. Its recognized antigen is unknown. Base-call qualities are not available, and no considerably larger clone is one nucleotide away. The CDR3 spans 18 residues, from the cysteine through the phenylalanine. Only the CDR3 region is kept as DNA, spanning 54 bases read in frame from base 1. CDR1 is given as SGHVS and CDR2 as FQNEAQ, both from the germline V gene. The V and J ends are trimmed by 4 bases and 0 bases, leaving 21 bases between them. Libraries were prepared through RACE. TCRdb names NextSeq 500 as the instrument used. Library preparation attached unique molecular identifiers to individual cDNA molecules for quantitative, reproducible TCR counting. From each blood RNA sample, both TCR alpha and TCR beta chains were sequenced. The original pipeline was this. A median of around 96,000 TCRs per sample was observed, with a range of roughly 23,224 to 700,000. V, J and CDR3 annotation of the TCR reads was performed with the Decombinator software suite. To make PS versus PT1 abundance plots, every sample was subsampled to the same number of TCRs (28,000). Expanded TCRs were defined as absent before sensitization and observed at least eight times at the 2-week time point. TCRdb handled the public reads itself, with Q25 trimming in fastp and clone calling in MiXCR, and kept productive beta chains. Each CDR3 protein appears once, grouped with its most common genes and DNA. Clone size and V and J calls follow TCRdb, not the original study. The sample table lists around 50,000 distinct CDR3 sequences, less than 10% of them with a count of one. The ten top clones hold about 1.8% of the sample.

The time point label, as the study defines it: patch test 2, 6 weeks after DPC sensitization. What this sample's treatment or condition label stands for: therapeutic diphenylcyclopropenone sensitization with weekly scalp DPC. At each patch-test visit, blood was drawn before the patch test was applied. Eligible patients were aged 18 to 70, diagnosed with alopecia, deemed suitable for DPC therapy, and excluded if pregnant. Total RNA was isolated from unfractionated whole blood collected in Tempus Blood RNA tubes. Recombination connected TRBV7-8 to TRBJ2-5; too little of a D gene remains to name it. The receptor's source is a woman between 50 and 59 years old with alopecia areata. Some clones in this sample may be carry-over from other donors' samples. Sequencing was performed on whole blood, taken in connection with sensitization to the hapten diphenylcyclopropenone (DPC). For the CDR3, the sequence is CASSSIKDLFMYQETQYF. The DNA sequence is TGTGCCAGCAGCTCTATTAAAGATCTTTTCATGTACCAAGAGACCCAGTACTTC.